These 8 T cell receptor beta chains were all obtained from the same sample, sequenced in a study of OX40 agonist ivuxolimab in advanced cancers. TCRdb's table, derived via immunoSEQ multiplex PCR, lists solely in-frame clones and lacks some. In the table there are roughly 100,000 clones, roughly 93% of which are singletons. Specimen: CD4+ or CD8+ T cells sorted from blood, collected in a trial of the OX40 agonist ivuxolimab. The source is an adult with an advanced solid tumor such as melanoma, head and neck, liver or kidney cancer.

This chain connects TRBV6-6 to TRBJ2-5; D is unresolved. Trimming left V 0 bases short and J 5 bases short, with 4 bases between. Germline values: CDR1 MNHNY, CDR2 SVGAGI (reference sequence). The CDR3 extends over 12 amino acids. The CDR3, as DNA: TGTGCCAGCAGTTACTCGACGGAGACCCAGTACTTC. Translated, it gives CASSYSTETQYF.

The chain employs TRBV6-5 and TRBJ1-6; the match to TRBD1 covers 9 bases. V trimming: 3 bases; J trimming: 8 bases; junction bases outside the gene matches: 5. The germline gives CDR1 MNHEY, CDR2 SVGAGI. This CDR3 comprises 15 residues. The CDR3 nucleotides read TGTGCCAGCAGTTATTGGGGACAGGGAGATTCACCCCTCCACTTT. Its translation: CASSYWGQGDSPLHF.

This CDR3 reads CASSYSIRETQYF. CDR3 sequence (DNA): TGTGCCAGCAGTTACTCGATCAGAGAGACCCAGTACTTC. The V call is TRBV6-6, the J call TRBJ2-5; D is unclear. The CDR3 extends over 13 amino acids. Germline CDR1 and CDR2: MNHNY and SVGAGI (reference sequence). V was trimmed by 0 bases and J by 4 bases, leaving 6 bases between them.

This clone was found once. CDR3 DNA: TGTGCCAGTACCCTAAAGTGGCGGGAGAGTGGAAAAACAGATACGCAGTATTTT. This codes for CASTLKWRESGKTDTQYF. This rearrangement joins TRBV19 to TRBJ2-3, with 7 bases that match TRBD2. The trim removed 7 bases at V and 3 bases at J, leaving 19 bases unmatched. The CDR3 is 18 residues long. Germline CDR1 is LNHDA and CDR2 is SQIVND (reference sequence). Full variable domain (remainder filled in from reference TRBV19 and TRBJ2-3): DGGITQSPKYLFRKEGQNVTLSCEQNLNHDAMYWYRQDPGQGLRLIYYSQIVNDFQKGDIAEGYSVSREKKESFPLTVTSAQKNPTAFYLCASTLKWRESGKTDTQYFGPGTRLTVL.

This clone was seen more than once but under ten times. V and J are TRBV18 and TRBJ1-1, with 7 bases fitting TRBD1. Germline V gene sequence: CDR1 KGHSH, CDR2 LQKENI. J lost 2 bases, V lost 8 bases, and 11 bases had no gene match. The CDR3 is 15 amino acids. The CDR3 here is CASLALGQPNTEAFF. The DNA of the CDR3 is TGTGCCAGCCTTGCCTTGGGACAGCCAAACACTGAAGCTTTCTTT.

As DNA, the CDR3 is TGTGCCAGCTCACCCGGGCCGTATAGCAATCAGCCCCAGCATTTT. Protein product: CASSPGPYSNQPQHF. J is TRBJ1-5 and V is TRBV18; D is unclear. The CDR3 is 15 residues long. Germline loops: CDR1 KGHSH, CDR2 LQKENI. The V end lost 3 bases, the J end lost 0 bases, and 9 bases lay between the germline ends. Drawing the rest from reference TRBV18 and TRBJ1-5, the complete variable domain is NAGVMQNPRHLVRRRGQEARLRCSPMKGHSHVYWYRQLPEEGLKFMVYLQKENIIDESGMPKERFSAEFPKEGPSILRIQQVVRGDSAAYFCASSPGPYSNQPQHFGDGTRLSIL.

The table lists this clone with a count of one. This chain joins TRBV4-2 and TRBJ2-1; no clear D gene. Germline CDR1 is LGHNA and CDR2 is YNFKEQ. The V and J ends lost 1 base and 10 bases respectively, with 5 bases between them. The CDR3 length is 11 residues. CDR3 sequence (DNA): TGTGCCAGCAGCCAAGCTCAGGAGCAGTTCTTC. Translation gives CASSQAQEQFF.

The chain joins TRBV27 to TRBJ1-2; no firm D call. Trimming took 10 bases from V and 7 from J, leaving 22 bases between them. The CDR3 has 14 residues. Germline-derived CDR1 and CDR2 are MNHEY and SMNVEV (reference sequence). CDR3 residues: CATRDTGKAGGYTF. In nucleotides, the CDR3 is TGTGCCACCCGAGACACCGGGAAAGCGGGTGGCTACACCTTC.